Given below is one TCR beta chain in context. Its antigen remains unidentified. The germline CDR1 and CDR2 sequences are LNHNV and YYDKDF (reference sequence). CDR3 length: 16 amino acids. V gave up 0 bases and J gave up 0 bases, with 11 bases separating them. This record belongs to a study of cytomegalovirus exposure and HLA in healthy donors. The method was immunoSEQ multiplex PCR; TCRdb's version includes in-frame clones alone and lacks a portion of them. The sample lists 350,000 or so clones, roughly 90% seen once, with 0.7% to 0.85% in the top ten. Study-wide findings and caveats: First-cohort TCR clusters tended to co-occur in the roughly 130 validation repertoires, a later analysis found.

The chain uses TRBV15 and TRBJ1-1; D not certain. Sequencing input: PBMCs. This clonotype was obtained from a young woman in good health and CMV-seronegative. For the CDR3, the DNA is TGTGCCACCAGCAGAGAGGAGAGTTTAATGAACACTGAAGCTTTCTTT. Residues: CATSREESLMNTEAFF. Filled out from reference TRBV15 and TRBJ1-1, the complete variable domain reads DAMVIQNPRYQVTQFGKPVTLSCSQTLNHNVMYWYQQKSSQAPKLLFHYYDKDFNNEADTPDNFQSRRPNTSFCFLDIRSPGLGDTAMYLCATSREESLMNTEAFFGQGTRLTVV.